A single sample gave rise to the 9 T cell receptor beta chains below, sequenced in a study of Graves' ophthalmopathy and Graves' hyperthyroidism. The sequenced template was RNA, covering the TCR beta CDR3 region. First-round RT-PCR with HTBI primers preceded a second-round multiplex PCR. One entry per CDR3 protein results from TCRdb running MiXCR on the multiplex PCR reads. The sample includes a few hundred thousand distinct CDR3 sequences, about 16% of them seen just once. Sequencing was carried out using peripheral blood. The receptors were sampled from a woman between 18 and 30 years old with stable Graves' hyperthyroidism.

This clonotype was picked up many times. The V and J genes are TRBV11-3 and TRBJ2-2; tentatively, D is TRBD2 (6 bases). V was clipped by 5 bases and J by 5 bases, with 15 bases between them. This CDR3 is 15 amino acids long. CDR1 is SGHNT and CDR2 is YENEEA in the germline V gene. CDR3 protein: CASSPGLRGTGELFF. In DNA form, the CDR3 reads TGTGCCAGCAGCCCGGGACTCCGGGGAACCGGGGAGCTGTTTTTT.

This clonotype was detected ten times or more. This chain connects TRBV24-1 to TRBJ2-2; 7 nucleotides line up with TRBD1. Germline CDR1 and CDR2: KGHDR and SFDVKD. The CDR3 covers 16 residues. Unmatched junction bases numbered 2, after V lost 2 bases and J lost 0 bases. The CDR3 spells CATSDSTGSNTGELFF. For the CDR3, the DNA is TGTGCCACCAGTGATTCGACAGGGTCGAACACCGGGGAGCTGTTTTTT.

The chain couples TRBV14 to TRBJ1-3, with D possibly being TRBD1 (6 bases). V shed 0 bases and J shed 0 bases, with 9 bases lying between them. The CDR3 has 16 amino acids. Per germline, CDR1 SGHDN and CDR2 FVKESK. Written as DNA, the CDR3 is TGTGCCAGCAGCCAAGATCAGGGGAGCTCTGGAAACACCATATATTTT. This translates into CASSQDQGSSGNTIYF.

This clonotype was counted a few times. This chain connects TRBV27 to TRBJ2-2; 9 bases line up with TRBD1. V dropped 7 bases and J dropped 1; count of bases not matched to a gene: 7. The CDR3 runs to 16 residues. Germline CDR1 MNHEY, CDR2 SMNVEV (reference sequence). CDR3 nucleotides: TGTGCCAGCAAGAATCGACAGGGGGGGAACACCGGGGAGCTGTTTTTT. Translating gives CASKNRQGGNTGELFF.

Comments on this clonotype: One end of the junction fails to match germline, which may point to a read error. The V and J genes are TRBV6-5 and TRBJ2-2, with a weak D call TRBD2 (5 bases). The length of the CDR3 is 13 residues. Germline V lookup: CDR1 MNHEY, CDR2 SVGAGI. CDR3: CASSYRNAGEMFF. Written as DNA, the CDR3 is TGTGCCAGCAGCTACCGGAATGCCGGGGAGATGTTTTTT.

This clonotype was counted ten times or more. The chain carries TRBV6-5 and TRBJ1-2, with D unresolved. Trimming stripped 2 bases from V and 7 bases from J, with 11 bases between. Germline CDR1 and CDR2: MNHEY and SVGAGI. The CDR3 runs 13 residues. This CDR3 is CASSYRVWGGYTF. DNA for the CDR3: TGTGCCAGCAGTTACCGGGTTTGGGGTGGCTACACCTTC.

This chain joins TRBV9 and TRBJ2-7, with D unresolved. CDR1 SGDLS and CDR2 YYNGEE come from the germline V gene. V was pared by 3 bases and J by 7 bases, with 20 bases between. There are 15 residues in the CDR3. The CDR3 is CASSATPSGRREQYF. The CDR3 region has the DNA TGTGCCAGCAGCGCAACCCCCTCCGGACGGCGGGAGCAGTACTTC.

This clonotype was observed many times. Here the CDR3 DNA reads TGTGCCAGCAGCCCCCACGACAGTTACGAGCAGTACTTC. Protein sequence: CASSPHDSYEQYF. V gene TRBV7-8 combines with J gene TRBJ2-7; D may be TRBD1 (5 bases). In germline, CDR1 is SGHVS, CDR2 FQNEAQ. The CDR3 contains 13 residues. Trimming left V 5 bases short and J 4 bases short, with 12 bases between.

The genes are TRBV6-2 or TRBV6-3 and TRBJ2-7; possible D gene TRBD2, 5 bases. V was trimmed by 7 bases and J by 0 bases, leaving 7 bases between them. CDR1 and CDR2 from the germline V gene are MNHEY and SVGEGT. The CDR3 has 12 residues. CDR3 protein: CASIDYSYEQYF. CDR3 DNA sequence: TGTGCCAGCATTGACTACTCCTACGAGCAGTACTTC.